The present entry profiles one TCR beta chain with its context. These data belong to a study of PD-L1 blockade in urothelial cancer. TCRdb's table, derived via immunoSEQ multiplex PCR, lists solely in-frame clones and lacks some. In the table there are some 2,500 clones, 33% of which are singletons. The CDR3 is 13 residues long. The V gene end was trimmed by 7 bases and the J gene end by 7 bases; junction bases not matched to a gene: 7. Per germline, CDR1 MNHEY and CDR2 SMNVEV (reference sequence). The sequencing used tumor tissue, collected before atezolizumab (anti-PD-L1) treatment. The sequence was collected from a man in his 70s with urothelial cancer. The V gene is TRBV27, the J gene TRBJ1-1, with 9 bases matching TRBD1. The CDR3 DNA follows: TGTGCCAGCAATCAGACAGGGGGTTTTGAAGCTTTCTTT. This translates into CASNQTGGFEAFF.